The TCR beta chain described here comes from a study of T cells in Graves' hyperthyroidism and ophthalmopathy. This CDR3 region has 16 residues. Per the germline V gene, CDR1 is MGHRA and CDR2 is YSYEKL. Trimming took 0 bases from V and 4 from J, leaving 15 bases between them. TCR beta CDR3 region amplification was performed from RNA transcripts. The TCR CDR3 first-round RT-PCR relied on the HTBI primer set. TCRdb redid the calling of the multiplex PCR reads with MiXCR, one entry per CDR3 protein. Of approximately 720,000 distinct CDR3 sequences in the sample, approximately 18% were seen once. Those with hyperthyroidism were 18 to 65 years old, newly diagnosed, and ill for under 2 months.

The sample comprised blood. This TCR derives from a woman aged 50 to 60 with Graves' hyperthyroidism that later progressed to Graves' ophthalmopathy. The chain combines TRBV4-1 with TRBJ2-5, with D possibly TRBD2 on 5 matching bases. The CDR3 nucleotides read TGCGCCAGCAGCCAAGATGAGGAGATCCGGGGAGAGACCCAGTACTTC. Residues: CASSQDEEIRGETQYF.